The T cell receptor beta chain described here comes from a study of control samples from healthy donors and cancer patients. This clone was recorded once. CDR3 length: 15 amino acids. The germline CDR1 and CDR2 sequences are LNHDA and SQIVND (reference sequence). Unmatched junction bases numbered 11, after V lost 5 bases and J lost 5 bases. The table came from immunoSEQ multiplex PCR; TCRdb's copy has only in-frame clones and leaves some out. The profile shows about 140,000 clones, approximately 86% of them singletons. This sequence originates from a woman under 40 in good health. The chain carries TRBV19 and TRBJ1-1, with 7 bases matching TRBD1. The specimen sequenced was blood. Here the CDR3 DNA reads TGTGCCAGTAGTCCTCGCAGGGGGATAAGGACTGAAGCTTTCTTT. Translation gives CASSPRRGIRTEAFF.